Reported below is one TCR beta chain. What antigen it recognizes has not been identified. It has no much larger one-base neighbor in the sample; base qualities were not kept. The CDR3 regions of human TCRbeta chains were analyzed by immunosequencing. Processing in the source paper ran as follows. Repertoire TCRs were checked for matches against a reference library of SARS-CoV-2-specific TCRs that had been generated using the MIRA antigen-specificity platform. Breadth meant the fraction of unique TCRs that were SARS-CoV-2-associated, whereas depth meant the fraction of total T cells that were SARS-CoV-2-associated. Using the MIRA data, every spike-specific TCR was mapped to the spike region that the TCR reacted to and assigned to either a CD4 or a CD8 class. Log10-transformed breadth and depth values were compared by one-way ANOVA with Sidak's multiple comparisons tests. Entries here come from immuneACCESS through TCRdb and include only in-frame sequences with V and J called. Some clones fail to appear in such tables; in the studies checked, an unresolved V gene covers under half of the shortfall, and the cause of the remainder is unknown. V and J calls and clone size are copied from that table; D and trimming were computed from the DNA. Recorded for this sample are 95,000 to 150,000 clones; 80% to 90% of them occurred a single time. The ten largest clones take up 4% to 5% of the sample.

From the cysteine through the phenylalanine, the CDR3 covers 12 amino acids. Solely the CDR3 DNA is kept, with 36 bases framed from the first base. The V and J ends are trimmed by 6 bases and 8 bases, leaving 11 bases between them. This sample's time point label indicates: baseline before first vaccination. Vaccinee samples were obtained from the UK trials COV001 and COV002, which included a single-blind randomized controlled phase 2/3 trial of AZD1222 (ChAdOx1 nCoV-19) in healthy adults. For TCRbeta chain sequencing, PBMC samples were collected from trial participants at day 0 and at day 28 after the second dose. This sample is drawn from a study of T cell responses to AZD1222 COVID-19 vaccine (dated by TCRdb to the early 2020s). Turning to the overall study: AZD1222 recipients with second doses at about 4 weeks or about 12 weeks were pooled, because spike-specific TCR depth and breadth did not differ between schedules. A total of 240 or so trial participants underwent TCR sequencing, of whom 207 had received two doses of AZD1222 and some 26 had received two doses of the MenACWY control vaccine. Trial participants were enrolled into age subgroups of 18-55, 56-69 and 70-plus years, which contained about 150, 27 and 61 TCR-sequenced participants, respectively.

Here is what the overall study found, with its caveats: Epitopes outside the regions mutated in the B.1.351 and B.1.1.7 variants were reportedly recognized by nearly half of the unique spike-specific TCRs. The 56-69-year group was small, and its depth increase did not reach significance, likely because of low power. Conclusions about previously exposed vaccinees are limited because only a handful of AZD1222 recipients were SARS-CoV-2 seropositive at baseline. Participants were mostly white British, with more females than males. The authors suggested clonal diversity may have been underestimated. Because no day 14 peak-response samples were available, repertoires were characterized only after the peak T cell response. A significant rise in spike-specific TCR breadth and depth was observed after two AZD1222 doses relative to day 0 and relative to MenACWY recipients. The vaccine-associated CD4 TCRs covered the entire spike protein, and the dominant responses fell in regions 160-218 and 743-854.

Here the chain combines TRBV12-3 or TRBV12-4 and TRBJ2-4, with a weak D call of TRBD1 (5 bases match). The sequence was collected from an adult in good health. The sample was peripheral blood, taken on day 0 of AZD1222 vaccination. The nucleotide sequence reads as follows: TGTGCCAGCAGCCAACAGGTTGACATTCAGTACTTC. Its amino acids are CASSQQVDIQYF.